This TCR beta chain stems from a study of Ad26.COV2.S vaccination and SARS-CoV-2 variants. Looking at the study overall: Participants got Ad26.COV2.S intramuscularly, once or twice 56 days apart.

The treatment is: roughly 19 received Ad26.COV2.S at low or high dose, single or two shots; roughly 5 received placebo; per-sample allocation not given. All samples were drawn on day 63, counting from the first vaccine or placebo injection. An Ad26 vector was used to express Wuhan-strain SARS-CoV-2 spike as the vaccine. Details on this clone: Its antigen is as yet unknown.

Clones were read by immunoSEQ multiplex PCR, and TCRdb kept only the in-frame ones, dropping some. The sample contains 250,000 or so clones, about 83% of which appear only once. With 10 bases clipped from V and 8 bases from J, the junction kept 9 bases outside the gene matches. CDR3 length: 13 residues. Germline values: CDR1 MNHNY, CDR2 SVGAGI (reference sequence). Study-level findings and limits: Individuals receiving vaccine had higher spike-specific TCR breadth than placebo recipients did. Reportedly, after vaccination the spike-specific CD8+ and CD4+ T cell responses displayed substantial breadth.

The clonotype comes from a person aged 18-65 years who received the Ad26.COV2.S COVID-19 vaccine or a placebo. The chain links TRBV6-6 to TRBJ2-3; 10 bases are shared with TRBD2. The sample consisted of peripheral blood, taken in a trial of Ad26.COV2.S vaccine versus placebo. The CDR3 spells CANQREGEGTQYF. CDR3 in DNA: TGTGCCAACCAGCGGGAGGGAGAGGGTACGCAGTATTTT.